The entry that follows covers one T cell receptor beta chain sequence. The antigen remains unidentified. The nonmyeloablative bone marrow transplants came from related graft donors, with transient mixed chimerism. Unstimulated Tregs (CD4+CD25+CD127-) and CD4+CD25- non-Tregs were sorted from PBMCs. Repertoires were generated with immunoSEQ multiplex PCR, while TCRdb's copy carries only in-frame clones and drops some. This table has tens of thousands of clones, roughly 93% appearing once. This specimen belongs to a study of Tregs in tolerant kidney transplant recipients. Study-wide results and limits: Validation in larger populations is needed because few patients were studied. Some patients' samples used different primers over time, so nucleotide sequences weren't comparable. No direct test of biological reproducibility was done here.

Trimming at V came to 3 bases and at J to 4 bases, leaving 6 bases not matched to a gene. This CDR3 spans 15 amino acids. Germline V gene sequence: CDR1 MNHEY, CDR2 SMNVEV (reference sequence). The sample here was CD4+ T cells from blood (PBMCs), taken 12 months after the transplant. The rearrangement joins TRBV27 to TRBJ1-2; 9 nucleotides match TRBD1. This TCR was sampled from a human patient who received a combined kidney and bone marrow transplant. Some T cells may have originated in the graft donor. Here the CDR3 DNA reads TGTGCCAGCAGTTTCCTGGGGACAGGGACCTATGGCTACACCTTC. Its protein is CASSFLGTGTYGYTF.